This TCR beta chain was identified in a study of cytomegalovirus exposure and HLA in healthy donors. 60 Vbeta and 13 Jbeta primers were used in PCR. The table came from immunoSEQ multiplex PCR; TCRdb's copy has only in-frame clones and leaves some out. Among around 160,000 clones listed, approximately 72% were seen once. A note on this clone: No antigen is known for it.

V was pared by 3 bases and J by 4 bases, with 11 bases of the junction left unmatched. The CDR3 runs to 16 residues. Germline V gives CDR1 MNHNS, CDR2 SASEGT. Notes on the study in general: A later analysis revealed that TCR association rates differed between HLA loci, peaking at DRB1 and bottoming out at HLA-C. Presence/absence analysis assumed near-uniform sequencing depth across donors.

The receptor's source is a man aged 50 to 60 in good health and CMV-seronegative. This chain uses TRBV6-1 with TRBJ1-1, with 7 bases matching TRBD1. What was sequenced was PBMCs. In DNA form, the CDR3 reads TGTGCCAGCAGTGACCCCGGGAGGGGGCGCGGCACTGAAGCTTTCTTT. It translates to CASSDPGRGRGTEAFF.